This T cell receptor beta chain was sequenced for a study of blood T cells in healthy people across ages. Findings of the study overall: Donors of long life had a larger count of naive CD4+ cells and greater diversity than aged donors. The study could not conclusively compare naive and antigen-experienced cells, given its unsorted PBMCs. Diversity of TCR beta per million T cells declined in a roughly linear way with age.

Every sample gave at least 6 micrograms of total RNA when it was extracted. The authors ran a second PCR of roughly 7 to 11 cycles using a sample-barcoded 5' primer and a J-beta primer mix. A single record per CDR3 protein comes from TCRdb applying MiXCR to the 5' RACE reads. The sample lists about 640,000 distinct CDR3 sequences; under 70% were seen once. About this clonotype itself: What it binds is not known.

The CDR3 consists of 10 residues. Trimming stripped 3 bases from V and 8 bases from J, with 2 bases between. The germline CDR1 and CDR2 sequences are SEHNR and FQNEAQ (reference sequence). This receptor was obtained from a man aged 55 to 70 in good health. The sample was blood. The V gene is TRBV7-9, the J gene TRBJ2-1; D remains ambiguous. The CDR3 DNA reads as TGTGCCAGCAGCTTTGATGAGCAGTTCTTC. Translated, it gives CASSFDEQFF.